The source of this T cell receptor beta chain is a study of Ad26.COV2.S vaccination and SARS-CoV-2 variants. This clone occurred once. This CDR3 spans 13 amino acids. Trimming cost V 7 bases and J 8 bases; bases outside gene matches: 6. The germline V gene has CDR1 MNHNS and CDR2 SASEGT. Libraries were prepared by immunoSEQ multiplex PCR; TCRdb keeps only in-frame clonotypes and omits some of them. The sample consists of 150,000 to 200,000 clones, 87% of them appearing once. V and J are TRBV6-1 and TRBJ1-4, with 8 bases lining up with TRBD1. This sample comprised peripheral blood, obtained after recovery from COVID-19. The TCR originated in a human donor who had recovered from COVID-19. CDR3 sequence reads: CASTPDRGEKLFF. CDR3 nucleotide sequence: TGTGCCAGCACTCCCGACAGGGGAGAAAAACTGTTTTTT.